The source of this T cell receptor beta chain is a study of blood T cell repertoires in COVID-19. TCRdb's table, derived via immunoSEQ multiplex PCR, lists solely in-frame clones and lacks some. The top ten clones hold 6% to 9% of a sample with a few hundred thousand clones, approximately 85% of them seen once. Deletions cut 4 bases from V and 10 bases from J, with 27 bases between. Germline loops: CDR1 SGDLS, CDR2 YYNGEE. The CDR3 extends over 16 amino acids. The chain has TRBV9 and TRBJ2-7, with TRBD1 as a possible D gene (5 bases). The origin of this receptor is a human donor in a cohort sampled during active COVID-19. The sample was peripheral blood. The CDR3 spells CASSTGRSSYEADQYF. Written as DNA, the CDR3 is TGTGCCAGCAGCACAGGTAGGAGCTCTTACGAGGCGGACCAGTACTTC.